The 19 T cell receptor beta chains in this list originate from one sample, sequenced in a study of beta chain features in type 1 diabetes. Study-level points and caveats: Moderate but significant shortening of TCRB CDR3s was recorded in all four CD4+ subsets from Type 1 diabetes patients.

No antigen has been assigned to these receptors. What was sequenced were expressed TCRB transcripts, since all of the isolated RNA had been reverse transcribed. The method was immunoSEQ multiplex PCR; TCRdb's version includes in-frame clones alone and lacks a portion of them. The table records some 350,000 clones, over 9% of them present only once. Sequencing used central memory CD4+ T cells from blood. Receptors were obtained from a man aged 25-45 years with type 1 diabetes.

This clone was counted only a few times. V gene TRBV28 combines with J gene TRBJ2-3; D is perhaps TRBD1 or TRBD2 (5 bases each). The CDR3 is made up of 14 amino acids. The V and J ends lost 5 bases and 4 bases respectively, with 13 bases between them. The germline gives CDR1 MDHEN, CDR2 SYDVKM. CDR3 sequence: CASSPGGGPDTQYF. CDR3 nucleotides: TGTGCCAGCAGTCCCGGTGGGGGTCCAGATACGCAGTATTTT.

This clone was observed at least ten times. The chain carries TRBV28 and TRBJ2-2, with 7 bases identical to TRBD1. The CDR3 length is 13 residues. V was clipped by 6 bases and J by 6 bases; unmatched bases: 4. Per the germline V gene, CDR1 is MDHEN and CDR2 is SYDVKM. The CDR3 spells CASSGQEAGELFF. The DNA for the CDR3 is TGTGCCAGCAGCGGACAGGAGGCCGGGGAGCTGTTTTTT. The whole variable domain, filled in from reference TRBV28 and TRBJ2-2, reads DVKVTQSSRYLVKRTGEKVFLECVQDMDHENMFWYRQDPGLGLRLIYFSYDVKMKEKGDIPEGYSVSREKKERFSLILESASTNQTSMYLCASSGQEAGELFFGEGSRLTVL.

J is TRBJ2-7 and V is TRBV4-1; TRBD2 matches 8 bases. J gave up 7 bases and V 3 bases, and 20 bases lay outside the gene matches. This CDR3 is built from 18 residues. Per the germline V gene, CDR1 is MGHRA and CDR2 is YSYEKL. The CDR3 region is CASSHLRRGGGRTVEQYF. Here the CDR3 DNA reads TGCGCCAGCAGCCACCTCCGCCGGGGCGGCGGGAGGACGGTGGAGCAGTACTTC.

The V call is TRBV2, the J call TRBJ1-1, with D possibly being TRBD1 (5 bases). CDR1 is SNHLY, CDR2 FYNNEI, per germline. The CDR3 spans 12 residues. The V end was cut by 6 bases, the J end by 4 bases, with 9 bases between. The CDR3 sequence: CASSFQGTEAFF. The CDR3 DNA reads as TGTGCCAGCAGCTTCCAGGGCACTGAAGCTTTCTTT.

This clone showed up just a few times. J is TRBJ2-3 and V is TRBV7-3; 7 bases match TRBD2. CDR1 is SGHTA and CDR2 is FQGTGA in the germline V gene. The CDR3 consists of 13 residues. V trimming: 3 bases; J trimming: 6 bases; junction bases outside the gene matches: 3. CDR3 amino acids: CASSFPGGDTQYF. The CDR3 DNA reads TGTGCCAGCAGCTTTCCCGGGGGGGATACGCAGTATTTT.

This clone was observed a handful of times. This chain joins TRBV5-4 and TRBJ2-1, with 7 bases aligning to TRBD1. The V segment lost 1 base and the J segment 3 bases; nucleotides outside the gene matches: 4. This CDR3 has 15 amino acids. Germline loops: CDR1 SGHNT, CDR2 YYREEE (reference sequence). The CDR3 reads CASSLSGQLYNEQFF. CDR3 bases: TGTGCCAGCAGCTTGTCGGGACAGCTCTACAATGAGCAGTTCTTC.

This sequence joins TRBV2 and TRBJ2-7; D remains ambiguous. From germline, CDR1 is SNHLY and CDR2 FYNNEI. CDR3 length equals 14 residues. V lost 4 bases, J lost 4 bases, and 14 bases lay in between. DNA for the CDR3: TGTGCCAGCAGTGTACGAGCGCAAGTGTACGAGCAGTACTTC. It is translated as CASSVRAQVYEQYF.

This clone was observed many times. The chain recombines TRBV30 with TRBJ1-1; D is uncertain. There are 12 residues in the CDR3. The germline V gene has CDR1 GTSNPN and CDR2 SVGIG (reference sequence). V dropped 4 bases and J dropped 4 bases, with 10 bases sitting between them. The chain's CDR3 is CAWKGSGTEAFF. The CDR3 bases are TGTGCCTGGAAGGGTTCGGGCACTGAAGCTTTCTTT.

This clone was seen many times. The gene calls are TRBV14 and TRBJ2-7; tentative D call: TRBD2 (5 bases). CDR3 length equals 16 residues. Trimming left V 4 bases short and J 5 bases short, with 21 bases between. Germline V gene sequence: CDR1 SGHDN, CDR2 FVKESK. The CDR3 DNA reads as TGTGCCAGCAGCCCTAATACTGGGAGCTACCTGGACGAGCAGTACTTC. As protein: CASSPNTGSYLDEQYF.

DNA for the CDR3: TGTGCCAGCAGCTTGCTTCTTTATAGCAATCAGCCCCAGCATTTT. It specifies CASSLLLYSNQPQHF. The chain joins TRBV11-2 to TRBJ1-5; no clear D gene. The germline gives CDR1 SGHAT, CDR2 FQNNGV. V lost 3 bases and J 0 bases, leaving 9 bases between the germline ends. The length of the CDR3 is 15 residues.

The chain has TRBV19 and TRBJ2-5; tentative D call: TRBD2 (5 bases). Germline V CDR1 and CDR2: LNHDA, SQIVND (reference sequence). Trimming shortened V by 6 bases and J by 4 bases, and 15 bases separated the two germline ends. The CDR3 loop spans 14 amino acids. The CDR3 nucleotides are TGTGCCAGTAGCCAAACCGGAGGCCGAGAGACCCAGTACTTC. Amino acids: CASSQTGGRETQYF.

In its sample, this clone was seen a few times. J is TRBJ1-1 and V is TRBV5-1, with 8 bases aligning to TRBD1. The J segment lost 5 bases and the V segment lost 0 bases, leaving 3 bases of the junction unmatched. The germline V gene encodes CDR1 SGHRS and CDR2 YFSETQ. The CDR3 runs to 14 residues. The CDR3 DNA reads TGCGCCAGCAGCTTGGCACAGGGGGAAACTGAAGCTTTCTTT. It specifies CASSLAQGETEAFF.

This chain links TRBV4-1 with TRBJ1-2; D possibly corresponds to TRBD1 (6 bases). Germline CDR1 MGHRA, CDR2 YSYEKL. This CDR3 spans 15 amino acids. V was pared by 0 bases and J by 5 bases, with 13 bases between. The CDR3 nucleotides are TGCGCCAGCAGCCAAGAGGGGGCAGTAGGGTATGGCTACACCTTC. It codes for CASSQEGAVGYGYTF.

This clone was seen ten or more times. This chain joins TRBV11-2 and TRBJ2-2, with D possibly TRBD1 on 5 matching bases. Trimming left V 2 bases short and J 0 bases short, with 13 bases between. This CDR3 is 17 amino acids long. The germline gives CDR1 SGHAT, CDR2 FQNNGV. For the CDR3, the DNA is TGTGCCAGCAGCTTAAGGCCTTTGGACACGAACACCGGGGAGCTGTTTTTT. Protein sequence: CASSLRPLDTNTGELFF.

This clone occurred a few times. The chain has TRBV11-2 and TRBJ2-1, with D unresolved. Germline CDR1 reads SGHAT; CDR2 reads FQNNGV. Trimming cost V 2 bases and J 5 bases, with 10 bases left between them. The CDR3 has 14 amino acids. The CDR3 bases are TGTGCCAGCAGCTTAAGTTCAGAAAACAATGAGCAGTTCTTC. The encoded protein is CASSLSSENNEQFF.

There are a few counts of this clone. This chain links TRBV6-5 with TRBJ2-1; D is undetermined. V lost 0 bases and J 6 bases, leaving 12 bases between the germline ends. This CDR3 is built from 15 residues. From germline, CDR1 is MNHEY and CDR2 SVGAGI. The CDR3 sequence: CASSYSSGNGNEQFF. The DNA of the CDR3 is TGTGCCAGCAGTTACTCCAGTGGGAATGGCAATGAGCAGTTCTTC.

The CDR3 loop is CSAEGAGANEQFF. CDR3 in DNA: TGCAGCGCGGAGGGGGCGGGGGCTAATGAGCAGTTCTTC. V gene TRBV29-1 combines with J gene TRBJ2-1; D assignment may be TRBD1 or TRBD2 (7 bases each). The CDR3 consists of 13 residues. V was clipped by 7 bases and J by 7 bases, with 17 bases between them. The germline V gene encodes CDR1 SQVTM and CDR2 ANQGSEA.

This clone showed up just a few times. The chain is built from TRBV10-3 and TRBJ1-2; the match to TRBD1 covers 7 bases. Germline CDR1 and CDR2: ENHRY and SYGVKD. There are 16 residues in the CDR3. The chain's CDR3 is CATSKTGSSGDYGYTF. CDR3 DNA: TGTGCAACTTCTAAGACAGGGTCATCCGGCGACTATGGCTACACCTTC.

The chain uses TRBV19 and TRBJ2-7; D is possibly TRBD2 (6 bases). Germline loops: CDR1 LNHDA, CDR2 SQIVND (reference sequence). The CDR3 spans 11 residues. Trimming removed 4 bases at V and 7 bases at J, with 8 bases between. The DNA of the CDR3 is TGTGCCAGTAGTAGCGCGGGAGAGCAGTACTTC. This codes for CASSSAGEQYF.